This TCR beta chain comes out of a study of identifying expanded T cells in peripheral blood. In the case of this clone: Its specificity is not known.

Collection occurred without any documented infections or immune events in donors. Clones were sequenced by immunoSEQ multiplex PCR, and TCRdb holds only the in-frame ones, with some missing. The sample has roughly 130,000 clones, 65% to 90% seen once. Germline V gene lookup returns CDR1 PRHDT and CDR2 FYEKMQ (reference sequence). This CDR3 spans 13 amino acids. The V end was cut by 5 bases, the J end by 6 bases, with 14 bases between. Whole-study findings and limits: Technical replicates showed roughly 1.2 changed clones; around two weeks around 15; four weeks 19. Variance in clone template counts between two-week samples significantly increased with total template count across all healthy donors.

This chain uses TRBV13 with TRBJ2-7; tentatively, D is TRBD1 (7 bases). Sequenced material: blood. The source of this sequence is a person between 18 and 69 years old in good health. The CDR3 coding sequence is TGTGCCAGCAGCAGAACAGGGGACTTCGAGCAGTACTTC. Its translation is CASSRTGDFEQYF.